Listed below are T cell receptor beta chains from one sample, sequenced in a study of blood T cell repertoires in COVID-19. TCRdb's table, derived via immunoSEQ multiplex PCR, lists solely in-frame clones and lacks some. The repertoire holds about 170,000 clones, with around 80% as singletons. Sequenced material: PBMCs or T cells enriched from blood (not recorded which). These receptors originate from a woman in her 70s in a cohort exposed to, infected with or recovered from COVID-19 (not recorded which). CDR3s include the opening cysteine and the closing phenylalanine or tryptophan. D genes are given only for firm matches. Clone size is shown for a subset of rows, as once, few, many or a class of expanded clone.

j_gene	len	d_gene	abundance	v_gene	CDR3nt	CDR3aa
TRBJ1-5	15	TRBD1	NA	TRBV6-5	TGTGCCAGCATGTACAGGGGGGTCGACAATCAGCCCCAGCATTTT	CASMYRGVDNQPQHF
TRBJ1-5	16	TRBD1	NA	TRBV27	TGTGCCAGCAGTCCGTACAACTCACAGGGGAGTCAGCCCCAGCATTTT	CASSPYNSQGSQPQHF
TRBJ2-5	15	TRBD2	NA	TRBV9	TGTGCCAGCAGCCCCGGGGGAGGGTACCAAGAGACCCAGTACTTC	CASSPGGGYQETQYF
TRBJ2-2	16	NA	NA	TRBV6-1	TGTGCCAGCAGTGGGGGACACTCCACGAACACCGGGGAGCTGTTTTTT	CASSGGHSTNTGELFF
TRBJ1-1	15	TRBD1	once	TRBV6-5	TGTGCCAGCAGTCAACACAGGGGGCGCGGAACTGAAGCTTTCTTT	CASSQHRGRGTEAFF
TRBJ2-7	13	TRBD1	NA	TRBV5-4	TGTGCCAGCAACCGGGACAGGGCATACGAGCAGTACTTC	CASNRDRAYEQYF
TRBJ1-6	14	TRBD1	few	TRBV6-5	TGTGCCAGCAGCCGACAGGGGTCGGATTCACCCCTCCACTTT	CASSRQGSDSPLHF
TRBJ2-7	19	TRBD2	few	TRBV4-2	TGTGCCAGCAGCCCACGACAGGGGCCGACCGGGACTAGCGGCTACGAGCAGTACTTC	CASSPRQGPTGTSGYEQYF
TRBJ1-5	16	NA	few	TRBV24-1	TGTGCCACCAGTGATTCTGATGGACAGTTTAATCAGCCCCAGCATTTT	CATSDSDGQFNQPQHF
TRBJ2-7	15	NA	NA	TRBV15	TGTGCCACCAGCAGGCCCAGGGGGGAAACCTACGAGCAGTACTTC	CATSRPRGETYEQYF
TRBJ2-2	15	NA	NA	TRBV10-3	TGTGCCATCAGTGTAGGAGCCGCGAACACCGGGGAGCTGTTTTTT	CAISVGAANTGELFF
TRBJ2-7	16	NA	few	TRBV5-6	TGTGCCAGCAGCTTGATGGGTGCTAGTCGGACCTACGAGCAGTACTTC	CASSLMGASRTYEQYF
TRBJ1-2	14	NA	NA	TRBV19	TGTGCCAGTAGTCTCCTGCCCCGAGACTACGGCTACACCTTC	CASSLLPRDYGYTF
TRBJ1-2	15	NA	NA	TRBV24-1	TGTGCCACCAGTGCCGGGCATGCGGGGGAAGATGGCTACACCTTC	CATSAGHAGEDGYTF
TRBJ2-1	15	TRBD2	NA	TRBV30	TGTGCCTGGAGTACGGGACTAGCGGTTTCGAATGAGCAGTTCTTC	CAWSTGLAVSNEQFF
TRBJ2-7	17	NA	NA	TRBV19	TGTGCCAGTAGCCTCGACCGCGGGGGCGGATCCCCCTACGAGCAGTACTTC	CASSLDRGGGSPYEQYF
TRBJ1-1	15	TRBD1	NA	TRBV5-6	TGTGCCAGCAGAAGCCAAGGGGGCTTGAACACTGAAGCTTTCTTT	CASRSQGGLNTEAFF
TRBJ2-5	13	NA	NA	TRBV21-1	TGTAATTTCCGGGACAGGGTCTGGGAGACCCAGTACTTC	CNFRDRVWETQYF
TRBJ1-5	15	TRBD1	NA	TRBV15	TGTGCCACCAGCAGACAGGGGGGAGTTGATCAGCCCCAGCATTTT	CATSRQGGVDQPQHF
TRBJ1-1	13	TRBD1	NA	TRBV6-5	TGTGCCAGCAGGGACAGGGTTACCACTGAAGCTTTCTTT	CASRDRVTTEAFF
TRBJ1-1	14	NA	NA	TRBV6-1	TGTGCCAGCAGGGGACTGATCTTGAACACTGAAGCTTTCTTT	CASRGLILNTEAFF
TRBJ2-1	16	NA	NA	TRBV15	TGTGCCACCAGCAGAGGTCGTCAGATCCCTGACAATGAGCAGTTCTTC	CATSRGRQIPDNEQFF
TRBJ2-3	15	TRBD2	NA	TRBV9	TGTGCCAGCAGCCTTAGCGGGAGGGAGAGAGATACGCAGTATTTT	CASSLSGRERDTQYF
TRBJ2-7	14	NA	NA	TRBV6-5	TGTGCCAGCAGTTATGTAGCGGACCCTACCAAGCAGTACTTC	CASSYVADPTKQYF
TRBJ1-1	13	TRBD1	NA	TRBV7-2	TGTGCCAGCAGCTTTTCACAGGGGGCGGCTGCTTTCTTT	CASSFSQGAAAFF
TRBJ1-5	14	NA	NA	TRBV7-2	TGTGCCAGCAGCTTAGTGCGGAGCAATCAGCCCCAGCATTTT	CASSLVRSNQPQHF
TRBJ1-1	14	NA	NA	TRBV11-2	TGTGCCAGCTCTCCGGGGGGAATGAGCACTGAAGCTTTCTTT	CASSPGGMSTEAFF
TRBJ1-2	13	NA	NA	TRBV28	TGTGCCAGCAGTCCCTCAGGGGCTTCCGGCTACACCTTC	CASSPSGASGYTF